These 9 T cell receptor beta chains share one sample of origin, sequenced in a study of T cells in Graves' hyperthyroidism and ophthalmopathy. Amplified regions were TCR beta CDR3 sequences from RNA transcripts. The TCR CDR3 was amplified in a first-round RT-PCR using the HTBI primer set. One entry per CDR3 protein, called by TCRdb with MiXCR from the multiplex PCR reads. This sample has about 550,000 distinct CDR3 sequences; roughly 20% occur once, and the top ten carry more than 20%. The material sequenced was blood. These receptors all stem from a man aged 18 to 29 with Graves' hyperthyroidism.

The V and J genes are TRBV11-2 and TRBJ2-5; 9 bases match TRBD2. CDR1 and CDR2 (germline): SGHAT, FQNNGV. V shed 0 bases, J shed 5 bases, and the junction held 4 bases outside the gene matches. The CDR3 has 15 amino acids. CDR3 loop: CASSLDPSGTETQYF. The CDR3 region has the DNA TGTGCCAGCAGCTTAGATCCTAGCGGGACTGAGACCCAGTACTTC. The complete variable domain, with remaining parts taken from reference TRBV11-2 and TRBJ2-5, reads EAGVAQSPRYKIIEKRQSVAFWCNPISGHATLYWYQQILGQGPKLLIQFQNNGVVDDSQLPKDRFSAERLKGVDSTLKIQPAKLEDSAVYLCASSLDPSGTETQYFGPGTRLLVL.

The rearrangement joins TRBV7-3 to TRBJ1-1; 7 positions agree with TRBD1. The CDR3 runs 14 residues. The V and J ends lost 5 bases and 4 bases, in that order; junction bases with no gene match: 7. The V gene's germline CDR1 is SGHTA and CDR2 FQGTGA. CDR3 nucleotides: TGTGCCAGCAGCCCACAGGGGTACGGCACTGAAGCTTTCTTT. It encodes CASSPQGYGTEAFF.

This clonotype was seen ten or more times. The rearrangement links TRBV28 to TRBJ2-7; a weak D match, TRBD1 (6 bases). There are 15 residues in the CDR3. V gave up 1 base and J gave up 0 bases, with 10 bases separating them. Germline assignment: CDR1 MDHEN and CDR2 SYDVKM. For the CDR3, the DNA is TGTGCCAGCAGTTTATCGCAGGGGAGCTCCTACGAGCAGTACTTC. This gives the protein CASSLSQGSSYEQYF.

This chain uses TRBV11-2 with TRBJ1-1, with D uncertain. The CDR3 runs 10 residues. V was trimmed by 11 bases and J by 4 bases, leaving 8 bases between them. CDR1 is SGHAT and CDR2 is FQNNGV in the germline V gene. DNA of the CDR3: TGTGCCTCGGTGGGCACTGAAGCTTTCTTT. It encodes CASVGTEAFF.

This clonotype was recorded many times. In nucleotides, the CDR3 is TGTGCCAGTAGTATAGGATTCTCGGTCATCATTAACTATGGCTACACCTTC. Encoded protein: CASSIGFSVIINYGYTF. This chain joins TRBV19 and TRBJ1-2; no clear D. This CDR3 is 17 amino acids long. CDR1 is LNHDA and CDR2 is SQIVND in the germline V gene (reference sequence). Trimming took 1 base from V and 1 from J, leaving 16 bases between them.

Many counts were recorded for this clonotype. The chain employs TRBV6-1 and TRBJ1-1; D ambiguous. The CDR3 sequence is 12 residues long. The ends were cut back, 8 bases at V and 3 bases at J, with 10 bases in the middle. Germline-derived CDR1 and CDR2 are MNHNS and SASEGT. CDR3: CASSFVDTEAFF. The CDR3 DNA is TGTGCCAGCTCGTTTGTAGACACTGAAGCTTTCTTT.

This chain joins TRBV20-1 and TRBJ1-1; D not resolved. Trimming stripped 2 bases from V and 5 bases from J, with 6 bases between. The germline V gene encodes CDR1 DFQATT and CDR2 SNEGSKA (reference sequence). The CDR3 is 11 residues long. The CDR3 sequence: CSARYGTEAFF. As DNA, the CDR3 is TGCAGTGCTAGATATGGGACTGAAGCTTTCTTT.

This clonotype was detected ten times or more. The V and J genes are TRBV5-1 and TRBJ1-1, with a weak D call TRBD1 (5 bases). The CDR3 length is 14 residues. The germline V and J ends were trimmed by 6 bases and 4 bases, with 16 bases remaining between them. Germline values: CDR1 SGHRS, CDR2 YFSETQ. The CDR3 loop reads CASNSGALGTEAFF. In DNA form, the CDR3 reads TGCGCCAGCAACTCCGGGGCTCTGGGCACTGAAGCTTTCTTT. Supplemented by reference TRBV5-1 and TRBJ1-1, the full variable domain reads KAGVTQTPRYLIKTRGQQVTLSCSPISGHRSVSWYQQTPGQGLQFLFEYFSETQRNKGNFPGRFSGRQFSNSRSEMNVSTLELGDSALYLCASNSGALGTEAFFGQGTRLTVV.

In this sample, this clonotype turned up many times. This chain uses TRBV4-1 with TRBJ2-5; 10 bases are shared with TRBD2. This CDR3 is 16 amino acids long. Germline V gene data show CDR1 as MGHRA and CDR2 as YSYEKL. Unmatched junction bases numbered 7, after V lost 1 base and J lost 5 bases. As DNA, the CDR3 is TGCGCCAGCAGCCAAGTTTCGACTAGCGGGTTCGAGACCCAGTACTTC. This sequence encodes CASSQVSTSGFETQYF.